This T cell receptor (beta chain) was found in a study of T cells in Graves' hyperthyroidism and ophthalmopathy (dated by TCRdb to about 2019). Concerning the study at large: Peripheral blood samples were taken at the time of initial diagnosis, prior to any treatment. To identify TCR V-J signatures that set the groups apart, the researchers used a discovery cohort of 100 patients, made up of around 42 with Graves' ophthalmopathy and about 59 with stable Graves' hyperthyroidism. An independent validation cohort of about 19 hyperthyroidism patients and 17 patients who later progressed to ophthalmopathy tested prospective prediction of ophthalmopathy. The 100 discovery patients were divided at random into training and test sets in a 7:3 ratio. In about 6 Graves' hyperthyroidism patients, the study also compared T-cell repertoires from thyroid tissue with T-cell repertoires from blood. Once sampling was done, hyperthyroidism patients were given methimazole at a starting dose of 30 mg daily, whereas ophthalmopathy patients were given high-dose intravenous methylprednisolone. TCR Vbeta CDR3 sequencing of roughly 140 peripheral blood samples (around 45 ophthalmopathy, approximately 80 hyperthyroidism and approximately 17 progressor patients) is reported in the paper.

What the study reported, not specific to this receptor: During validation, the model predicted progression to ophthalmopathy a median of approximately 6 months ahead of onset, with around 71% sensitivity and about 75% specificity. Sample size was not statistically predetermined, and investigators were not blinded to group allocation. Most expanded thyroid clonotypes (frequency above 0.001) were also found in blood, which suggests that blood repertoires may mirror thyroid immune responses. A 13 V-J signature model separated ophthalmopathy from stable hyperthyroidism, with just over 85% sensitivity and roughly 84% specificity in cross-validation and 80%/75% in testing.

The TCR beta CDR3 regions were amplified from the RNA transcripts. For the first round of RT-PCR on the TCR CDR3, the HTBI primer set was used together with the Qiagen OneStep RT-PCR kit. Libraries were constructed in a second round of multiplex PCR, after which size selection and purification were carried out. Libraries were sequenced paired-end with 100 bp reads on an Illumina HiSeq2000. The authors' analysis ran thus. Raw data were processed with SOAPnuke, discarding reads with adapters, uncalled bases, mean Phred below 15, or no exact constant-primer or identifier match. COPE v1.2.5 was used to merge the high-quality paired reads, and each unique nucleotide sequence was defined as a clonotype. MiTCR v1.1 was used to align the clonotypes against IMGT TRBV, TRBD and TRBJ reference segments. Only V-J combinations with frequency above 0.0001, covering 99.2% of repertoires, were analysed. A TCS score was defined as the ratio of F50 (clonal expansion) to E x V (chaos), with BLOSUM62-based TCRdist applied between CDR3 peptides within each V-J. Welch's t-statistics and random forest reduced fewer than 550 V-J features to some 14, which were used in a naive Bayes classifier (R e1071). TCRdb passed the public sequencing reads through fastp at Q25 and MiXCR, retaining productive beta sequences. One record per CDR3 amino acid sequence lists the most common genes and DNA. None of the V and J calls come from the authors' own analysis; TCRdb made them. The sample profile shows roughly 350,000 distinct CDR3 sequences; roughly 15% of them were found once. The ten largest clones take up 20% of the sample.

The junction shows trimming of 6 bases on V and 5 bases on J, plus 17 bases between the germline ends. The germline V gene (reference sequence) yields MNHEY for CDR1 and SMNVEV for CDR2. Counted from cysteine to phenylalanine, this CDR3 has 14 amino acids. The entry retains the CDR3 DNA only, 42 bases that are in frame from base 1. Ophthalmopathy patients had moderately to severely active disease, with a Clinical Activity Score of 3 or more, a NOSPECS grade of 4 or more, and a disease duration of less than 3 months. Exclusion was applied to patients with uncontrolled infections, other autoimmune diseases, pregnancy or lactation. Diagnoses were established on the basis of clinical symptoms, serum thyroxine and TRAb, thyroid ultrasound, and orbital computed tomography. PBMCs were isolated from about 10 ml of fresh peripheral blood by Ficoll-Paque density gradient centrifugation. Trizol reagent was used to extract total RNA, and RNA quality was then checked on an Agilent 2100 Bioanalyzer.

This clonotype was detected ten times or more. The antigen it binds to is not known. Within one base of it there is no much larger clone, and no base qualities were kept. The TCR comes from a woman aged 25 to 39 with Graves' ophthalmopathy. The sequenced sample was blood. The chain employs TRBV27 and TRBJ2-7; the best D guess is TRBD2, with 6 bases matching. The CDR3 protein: CASSPEGRNHEQYF. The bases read TGTGCCAGCAGCCCGGAGGGGCGCAACCACGAGCAGTACTTC.